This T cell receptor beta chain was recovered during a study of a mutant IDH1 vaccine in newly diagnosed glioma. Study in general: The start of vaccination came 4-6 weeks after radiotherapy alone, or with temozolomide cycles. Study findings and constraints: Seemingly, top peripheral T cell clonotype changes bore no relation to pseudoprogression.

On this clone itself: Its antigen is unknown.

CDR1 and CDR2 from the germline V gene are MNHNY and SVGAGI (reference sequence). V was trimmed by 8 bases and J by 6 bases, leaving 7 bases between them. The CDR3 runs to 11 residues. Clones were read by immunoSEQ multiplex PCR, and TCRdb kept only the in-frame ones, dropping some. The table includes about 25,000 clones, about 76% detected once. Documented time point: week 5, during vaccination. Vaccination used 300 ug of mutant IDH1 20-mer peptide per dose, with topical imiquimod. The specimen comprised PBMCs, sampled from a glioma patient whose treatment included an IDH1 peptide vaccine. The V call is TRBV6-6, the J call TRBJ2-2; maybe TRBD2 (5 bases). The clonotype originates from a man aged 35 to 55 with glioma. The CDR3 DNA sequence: TGTGCCAGCGGGGAGTCCGGGGAGCTGTTTTTT. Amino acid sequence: CASGESGELFF.